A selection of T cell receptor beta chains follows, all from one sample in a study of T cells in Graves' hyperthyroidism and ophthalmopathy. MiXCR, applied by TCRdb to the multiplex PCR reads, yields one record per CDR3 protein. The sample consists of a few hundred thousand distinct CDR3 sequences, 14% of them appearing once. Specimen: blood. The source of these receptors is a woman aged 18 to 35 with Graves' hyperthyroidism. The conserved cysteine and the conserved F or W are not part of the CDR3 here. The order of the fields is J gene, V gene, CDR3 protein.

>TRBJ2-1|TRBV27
ASSLLTGRNEQF
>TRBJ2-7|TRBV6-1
ASSVISGGSFYEQY
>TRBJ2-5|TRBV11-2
ASSMTSGSVARRETQY
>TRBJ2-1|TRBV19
ASSIGGRAPYNEQF
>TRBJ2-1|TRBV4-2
ASSPIRGGSNEQF
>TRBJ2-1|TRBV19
ASAGGAYNEQF
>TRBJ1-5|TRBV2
ASPRRGNGNQPQH
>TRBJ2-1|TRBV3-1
ASSHAGTRENEQF
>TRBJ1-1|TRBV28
ASSTSGTQNTEAF
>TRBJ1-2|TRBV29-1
SVGSMGGYGYT
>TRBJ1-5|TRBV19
ASSMRAGADQPQH
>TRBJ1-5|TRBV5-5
ASSWDLNSNQPQH
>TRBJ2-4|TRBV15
ATSTGLLRRDLAKNIQY
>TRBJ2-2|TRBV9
ASSVEVAGTGELF
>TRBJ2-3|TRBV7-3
ASSLRVRASGNSDTQY
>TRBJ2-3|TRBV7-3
ASSLRGLAGGPTDTQY
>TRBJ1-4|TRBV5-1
ASSLLPQDEKLF
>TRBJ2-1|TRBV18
ASSLPTWGGVEQF
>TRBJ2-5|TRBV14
ASSQDWAAPSQETQY
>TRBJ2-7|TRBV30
AWSVHPGSYEQY
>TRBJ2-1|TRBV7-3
ASSLLVGTPYNEQF
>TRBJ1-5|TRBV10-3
AISDQGAFNQPQH
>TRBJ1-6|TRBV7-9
ASKRPGEGSPLH
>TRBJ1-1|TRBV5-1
ASSQSRGAPNTEAF
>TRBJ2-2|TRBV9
ASSRGTGSNTGELF
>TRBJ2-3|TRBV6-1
ASSPGLATDTQY
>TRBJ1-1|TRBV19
ASTSGTGGLSTEAF
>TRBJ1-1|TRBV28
ASTTGLIMNTEAF
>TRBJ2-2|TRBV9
ASSPEIESTGELF
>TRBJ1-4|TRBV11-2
ASSLRFRQGEKLF
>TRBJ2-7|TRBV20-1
SASPPRNSYEQY
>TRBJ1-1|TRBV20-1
SANHPFAAEAF
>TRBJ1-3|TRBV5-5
ASSLTARSSGNTIY
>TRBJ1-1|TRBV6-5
ASSYNQPRNTEAF
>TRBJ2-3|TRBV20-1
SARGYSYTDTQY
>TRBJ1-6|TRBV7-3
ASSSQGDNSPLH
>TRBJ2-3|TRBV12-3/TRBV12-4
ASSFSLAPFTDTQY
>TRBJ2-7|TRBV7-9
ASSPDRGYEQY
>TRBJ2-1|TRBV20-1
SARKPGQNYTEQF
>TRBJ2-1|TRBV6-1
ASSHVERHEQF
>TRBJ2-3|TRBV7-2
ASSSKTSVTTDTQY
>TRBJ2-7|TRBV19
ASSIRTSGRHKQY
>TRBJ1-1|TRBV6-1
ASSAGQGVTAF
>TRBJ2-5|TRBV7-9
ASTLHPLRETQY
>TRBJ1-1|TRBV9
ASSSRQGSNTEAF
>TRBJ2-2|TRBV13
ASSLGKNTGELF
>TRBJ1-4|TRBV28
ASSPRQLTNEKLF
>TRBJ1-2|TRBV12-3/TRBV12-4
ASTIGQPYSYT
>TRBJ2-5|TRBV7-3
ASSSTSFGETQY
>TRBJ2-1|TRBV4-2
ASSQETSREQF
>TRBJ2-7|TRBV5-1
ASSLEGVASYEQY
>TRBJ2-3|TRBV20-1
SAPLGGRDTQY
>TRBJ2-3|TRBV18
ASTTSGDYTDTQY